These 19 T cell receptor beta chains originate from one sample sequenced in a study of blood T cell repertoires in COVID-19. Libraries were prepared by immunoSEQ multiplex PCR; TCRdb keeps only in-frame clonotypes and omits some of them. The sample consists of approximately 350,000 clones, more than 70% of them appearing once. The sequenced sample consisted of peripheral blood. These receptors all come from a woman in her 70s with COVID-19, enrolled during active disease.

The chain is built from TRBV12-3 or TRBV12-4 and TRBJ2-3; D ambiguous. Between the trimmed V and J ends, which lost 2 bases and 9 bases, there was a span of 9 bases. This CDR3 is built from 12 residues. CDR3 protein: CASSLTLQTQYF. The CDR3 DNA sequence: TGTGCCAGCAGTTTAACCCTACAGACGCAGTATTTT.

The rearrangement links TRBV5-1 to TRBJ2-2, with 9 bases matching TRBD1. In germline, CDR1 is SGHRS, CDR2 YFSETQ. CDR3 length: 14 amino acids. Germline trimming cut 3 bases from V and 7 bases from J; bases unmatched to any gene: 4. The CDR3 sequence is CASSYRGLGGELFF. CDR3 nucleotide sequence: TGCGCCAGCAGCTACAGGGGGCTCGGCGGGGAGCTGTTTTTT.

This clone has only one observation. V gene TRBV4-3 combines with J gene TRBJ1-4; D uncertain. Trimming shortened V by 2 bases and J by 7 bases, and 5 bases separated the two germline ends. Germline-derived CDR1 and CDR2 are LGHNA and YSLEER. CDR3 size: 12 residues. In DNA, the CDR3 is TGCGCCAGCAGCCAATCGGGTGAAAAACTGTTTTTT. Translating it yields CASSQSGEKLFF.

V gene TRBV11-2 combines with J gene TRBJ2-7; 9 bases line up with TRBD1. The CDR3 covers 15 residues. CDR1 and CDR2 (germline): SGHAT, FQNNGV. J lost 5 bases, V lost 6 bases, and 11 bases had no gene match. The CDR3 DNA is TGTGCCAGCAGGTCCCCCGGGACAGGGAGTGACGAGCAGTACTTC. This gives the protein CASRSPGTGSDEQYF.

The CDR3: CASRGTSGSYTETQYF. In nucleotides, the CDR3 is TGTGCCAGCAGAGGGACTAGCGGGAGCTATACTGAGACCCAGTACTTC. The V and J genes are TRBV27 and TRBJ2-5; 14 bases line up with TRBD2. Germline V gene lookup returns CDR1 MNHEY and CDR2 SMNVEV (reference sequence). Trimming cost V 6 bases and J 5 bases; bases outside gene matches: 8. This CDR3 is 16 amino acids long.

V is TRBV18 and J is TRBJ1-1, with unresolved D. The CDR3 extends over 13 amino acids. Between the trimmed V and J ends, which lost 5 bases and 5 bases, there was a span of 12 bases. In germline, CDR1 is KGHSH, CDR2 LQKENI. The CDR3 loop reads CASSREEGTEAFF. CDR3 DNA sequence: TGTGCCAGCTCAAGGGAGGAAGGGACTGAAGCTTTCTTT.

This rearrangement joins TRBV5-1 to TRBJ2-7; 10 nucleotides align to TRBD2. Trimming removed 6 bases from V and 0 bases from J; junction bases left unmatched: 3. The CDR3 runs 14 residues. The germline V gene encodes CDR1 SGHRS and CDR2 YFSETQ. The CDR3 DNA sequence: TGCGCCAGCACCGGGACTAGCGCCTCCTACGAGCAGTACTTC. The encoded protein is CASTGTSASYEQYF.

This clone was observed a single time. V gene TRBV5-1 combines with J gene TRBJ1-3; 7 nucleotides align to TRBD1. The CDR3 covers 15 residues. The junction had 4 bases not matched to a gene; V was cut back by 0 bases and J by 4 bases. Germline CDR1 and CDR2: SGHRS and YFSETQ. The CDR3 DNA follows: TGCGCCAGCAGCTTGGAAGGGGGCTACGGAAACACCATATATTTT. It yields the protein CASSLEGGYGNTIYF. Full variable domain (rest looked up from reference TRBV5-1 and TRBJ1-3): KAGVTQTPRYLIKTRGQQVTLSCSPISGHRSVSWYQQTPGQGLQFLFEYFSETQRNKGNFPGRFSGRQFSNSRSEMNVSTLELGDSALYLCASSLEGGYGNTIYFGEGSWLTVV.

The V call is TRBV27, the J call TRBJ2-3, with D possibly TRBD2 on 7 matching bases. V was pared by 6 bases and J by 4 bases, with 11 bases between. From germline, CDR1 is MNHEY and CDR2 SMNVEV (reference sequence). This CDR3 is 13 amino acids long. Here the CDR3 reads CASRRGGPDTQYF. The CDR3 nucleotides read TGTGCCAGCAGGAGGGGGGGCCCAGATACGCAGTATTTT.

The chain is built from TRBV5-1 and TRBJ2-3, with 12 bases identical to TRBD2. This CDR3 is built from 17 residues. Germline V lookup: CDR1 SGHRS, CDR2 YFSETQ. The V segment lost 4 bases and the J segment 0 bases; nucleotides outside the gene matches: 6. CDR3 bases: TGCGCCAGCAGCCAGGGGACTAGCGGGCTAAGCACAGATACGCAGTATTTT. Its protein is CASSQGTSGLSTDTQYF.

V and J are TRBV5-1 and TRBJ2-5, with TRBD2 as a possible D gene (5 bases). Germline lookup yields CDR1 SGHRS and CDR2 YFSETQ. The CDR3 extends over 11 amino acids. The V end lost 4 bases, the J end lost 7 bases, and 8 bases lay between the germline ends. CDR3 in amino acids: CASSRDGTQYF. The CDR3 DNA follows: TGCGCCAGCAGCCGGGATGGGACCCAGTACTTC.

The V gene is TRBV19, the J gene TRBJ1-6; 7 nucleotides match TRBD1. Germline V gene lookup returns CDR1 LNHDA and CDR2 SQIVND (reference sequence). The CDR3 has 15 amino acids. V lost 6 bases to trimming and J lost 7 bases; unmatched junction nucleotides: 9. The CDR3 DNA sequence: TGTGCCAGTAGGGGGGACAGTCTGGGGAATTCACCCCTCCACTTT. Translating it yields CASRGDSLGNSPLHF.

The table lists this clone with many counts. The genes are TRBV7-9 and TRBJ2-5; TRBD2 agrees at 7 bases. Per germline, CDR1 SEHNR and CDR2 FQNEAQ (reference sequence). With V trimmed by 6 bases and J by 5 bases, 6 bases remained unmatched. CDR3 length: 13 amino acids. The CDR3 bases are TGTGCCAGCAGAAATAGGGAGGGGGAGACCCAGTACTTC. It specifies CASRNREGETQYF.

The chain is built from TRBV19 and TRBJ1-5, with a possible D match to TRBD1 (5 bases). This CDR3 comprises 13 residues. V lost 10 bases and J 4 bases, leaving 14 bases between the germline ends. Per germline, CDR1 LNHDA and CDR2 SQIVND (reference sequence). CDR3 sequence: CATDRGGNQPQHF. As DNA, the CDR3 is TGTGCCACCGACCGGGGGGGAAATCAGCCCCAGCATTTT. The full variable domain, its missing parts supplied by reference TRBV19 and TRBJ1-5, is DGGITQSPKYLFRKEGQNVTLSCEQNLNHDAMYWYRQDPGQGLRLIYYSQIVNDFQKGDIAEGYSVSREKKESFPLTVTSAQKNPTAFYLCATDRGGNQPQHFGDGTRLSIL.

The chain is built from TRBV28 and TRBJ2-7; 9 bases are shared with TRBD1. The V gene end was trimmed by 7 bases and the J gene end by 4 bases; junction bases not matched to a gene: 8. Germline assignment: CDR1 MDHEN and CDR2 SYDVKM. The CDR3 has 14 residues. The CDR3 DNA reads TGTGCCAGCAACGCCGGGACAGGGCATTACGAGCAGTACTTC. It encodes CASNAGTGHYEQYF. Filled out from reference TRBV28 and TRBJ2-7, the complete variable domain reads DVKVTQSSRYLVKRTGEKVFLECVQDMDHENMFWYRQDPGLGLRLIYFSYDVKMKEKGDIPEGYSVSREKKERFSLILESASTNQTSMYLCASNAGTGHYEQYFGPGTRLTVT.

CDR3 nucleotide sequence: TGTGCCAGCTCGGGGGGGTTCACCGGGGAGCTGTTTTTT. Translation gives CASSGGFTGELFF. The chain recombines TRBV9 with TRBJ2-2; 8 bases are a match to TRBD2. CDR1 and CDR2 from the germline V gene are SGDLS and YYNGEE. This CDR3 is built from 13 residues. V shed 7 bases and J 4 bases; nucleotides not matched to a gene: 3.

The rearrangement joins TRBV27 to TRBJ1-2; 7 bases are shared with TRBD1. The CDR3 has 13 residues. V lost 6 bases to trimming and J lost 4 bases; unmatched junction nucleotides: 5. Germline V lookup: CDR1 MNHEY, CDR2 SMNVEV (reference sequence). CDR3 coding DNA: TGTGCCAGCAGCCAGACAGGGATCTATGGCTACACCTTC. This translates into CASSQTGIYGYTF.

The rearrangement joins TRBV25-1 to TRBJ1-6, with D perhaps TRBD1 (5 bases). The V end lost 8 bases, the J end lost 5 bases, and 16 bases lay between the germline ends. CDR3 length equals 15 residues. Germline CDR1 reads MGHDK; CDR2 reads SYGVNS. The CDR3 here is CASARGRADNSPLHF. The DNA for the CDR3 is TGTGCCAGCGCACGGGGGAGGGCAGATAATTCACCCCTCCACTTT. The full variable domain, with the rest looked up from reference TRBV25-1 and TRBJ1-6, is EADIYQTPRYLVIGTGKKITLECSQTMGHDKMYWYQQDPGMELHLIHYSYGVNSTEKGDLSSESTVSRIRTEHFPLTLESARPSHTSQYLCASARGRADNSPLHFGNGTRLTVT.

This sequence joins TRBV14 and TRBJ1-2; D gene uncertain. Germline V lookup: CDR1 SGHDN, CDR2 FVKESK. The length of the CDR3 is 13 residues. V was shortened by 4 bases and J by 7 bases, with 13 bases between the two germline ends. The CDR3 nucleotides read TGTGCCAGCAGCCCCTCAACCTCGGGTGGCTACACCTTC. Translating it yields CASSPSTSGGYTF.